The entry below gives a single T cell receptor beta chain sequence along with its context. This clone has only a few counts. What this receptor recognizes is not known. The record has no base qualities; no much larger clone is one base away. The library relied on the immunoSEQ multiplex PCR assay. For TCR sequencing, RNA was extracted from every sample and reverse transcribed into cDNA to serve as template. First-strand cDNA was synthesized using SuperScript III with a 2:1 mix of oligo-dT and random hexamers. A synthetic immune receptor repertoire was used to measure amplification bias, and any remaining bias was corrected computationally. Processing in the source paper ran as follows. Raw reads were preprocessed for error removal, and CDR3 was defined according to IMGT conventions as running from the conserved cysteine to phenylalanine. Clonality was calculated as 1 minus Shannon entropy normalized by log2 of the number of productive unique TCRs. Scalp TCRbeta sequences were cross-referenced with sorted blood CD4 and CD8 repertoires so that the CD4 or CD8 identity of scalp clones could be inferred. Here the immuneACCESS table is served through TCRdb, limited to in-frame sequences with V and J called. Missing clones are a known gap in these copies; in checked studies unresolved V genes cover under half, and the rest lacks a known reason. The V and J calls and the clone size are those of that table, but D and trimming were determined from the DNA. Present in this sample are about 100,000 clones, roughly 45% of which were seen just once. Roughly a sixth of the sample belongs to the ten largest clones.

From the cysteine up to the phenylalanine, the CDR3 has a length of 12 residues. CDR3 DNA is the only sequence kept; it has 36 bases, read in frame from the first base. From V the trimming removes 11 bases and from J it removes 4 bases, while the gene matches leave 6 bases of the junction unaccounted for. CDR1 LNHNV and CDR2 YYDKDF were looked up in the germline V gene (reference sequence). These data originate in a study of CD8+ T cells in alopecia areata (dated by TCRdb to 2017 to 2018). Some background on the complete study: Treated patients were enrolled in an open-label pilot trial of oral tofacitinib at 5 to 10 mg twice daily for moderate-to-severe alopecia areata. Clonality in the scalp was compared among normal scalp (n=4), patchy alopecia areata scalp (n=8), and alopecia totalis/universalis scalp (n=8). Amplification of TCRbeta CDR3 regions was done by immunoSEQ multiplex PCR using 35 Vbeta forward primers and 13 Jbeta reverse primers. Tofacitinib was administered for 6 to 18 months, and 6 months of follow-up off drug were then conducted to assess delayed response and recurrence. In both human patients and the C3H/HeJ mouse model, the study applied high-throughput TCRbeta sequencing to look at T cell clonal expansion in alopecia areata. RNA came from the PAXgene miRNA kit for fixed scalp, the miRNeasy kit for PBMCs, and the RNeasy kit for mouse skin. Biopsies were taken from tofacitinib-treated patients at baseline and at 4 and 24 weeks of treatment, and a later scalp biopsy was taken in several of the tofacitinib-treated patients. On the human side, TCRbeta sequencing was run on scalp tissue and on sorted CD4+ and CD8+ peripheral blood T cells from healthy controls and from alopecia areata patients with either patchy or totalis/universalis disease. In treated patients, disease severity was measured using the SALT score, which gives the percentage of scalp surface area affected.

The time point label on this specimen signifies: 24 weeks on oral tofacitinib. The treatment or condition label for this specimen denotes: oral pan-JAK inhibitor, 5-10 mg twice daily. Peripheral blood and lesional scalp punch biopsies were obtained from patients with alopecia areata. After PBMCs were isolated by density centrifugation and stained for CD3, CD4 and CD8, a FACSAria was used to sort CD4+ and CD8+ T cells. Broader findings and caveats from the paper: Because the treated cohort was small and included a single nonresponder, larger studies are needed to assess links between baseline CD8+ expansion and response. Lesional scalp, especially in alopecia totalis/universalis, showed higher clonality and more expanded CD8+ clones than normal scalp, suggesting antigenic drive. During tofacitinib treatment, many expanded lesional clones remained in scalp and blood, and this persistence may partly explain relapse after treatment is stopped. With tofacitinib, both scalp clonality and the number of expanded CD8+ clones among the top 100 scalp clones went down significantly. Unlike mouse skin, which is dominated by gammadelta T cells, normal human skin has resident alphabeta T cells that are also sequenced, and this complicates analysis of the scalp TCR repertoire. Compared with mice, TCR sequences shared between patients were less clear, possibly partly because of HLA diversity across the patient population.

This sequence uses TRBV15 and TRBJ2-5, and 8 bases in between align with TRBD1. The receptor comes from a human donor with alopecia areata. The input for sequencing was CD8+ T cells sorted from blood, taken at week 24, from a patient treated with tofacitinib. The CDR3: CAAGGMAETQYF. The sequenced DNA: TGTGCCGCAGGGGGCATGGCAGAGACCCAGTACTTC.